The clone carrying this T cell receptor beta chain has more than one count but fewer than ten. As yet, its antigen is unknown. The sample is drawn from a study of response to subunit inactivated influenza vaccine. TCRdb ran MiXCR on the RT-PCR reads and lists one entry per CDR3 protein. The sample includes about 180,000 distinct CDR3 sequences, roughly a tenth seen only once; the top ten take around 33%. The V end lost 2 bases, the J end lost 6 bases, and 13 bases lay between the germline ends. The CDR3 spans 14 residues. CDR1 and CDR2 from the germline V gene are MNHEY and SVGAGI. Study results and caveats: The authors proposed limited new T cell recruitment per seasonal influenza vaccination.

The material was CD8+ T cells sorted from PBMCs, obtained roughly 24 months after vaccination. V usage is TRBV6-5 and J usage is TRBJ1-2, with a tentative D call TRBD1 (5 bases). The receptor comes from a man aged 45 to 70 who received an inactivated influenza vaccine. The CDR3 DNA follows: TGTGCCAGCAGTTACAGCGTGGGGGGTCATGGCTACACCTTC. This translates into CASSYSVGGHGYTF.